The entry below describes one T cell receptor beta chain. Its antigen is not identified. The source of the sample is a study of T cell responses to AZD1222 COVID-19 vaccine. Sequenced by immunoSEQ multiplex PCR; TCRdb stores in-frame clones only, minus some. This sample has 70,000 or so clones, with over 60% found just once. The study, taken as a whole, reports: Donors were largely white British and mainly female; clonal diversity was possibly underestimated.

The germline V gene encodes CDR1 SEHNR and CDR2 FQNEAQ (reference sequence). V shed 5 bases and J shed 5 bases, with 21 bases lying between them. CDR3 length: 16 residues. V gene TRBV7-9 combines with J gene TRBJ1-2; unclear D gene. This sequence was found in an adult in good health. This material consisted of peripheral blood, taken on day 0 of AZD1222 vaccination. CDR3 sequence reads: CASSPGKDELVYGYTF. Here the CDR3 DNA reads TGTGCCAGCAGCCCGGGAAAAGACGAGCTGGTTTATGGCTACACCTTC.